This TCR beta chain was observed in a study of control samples from healthy donors and cancer patients. This clone showed up just once. Germline CDR1 reads MNHNY; CDR2 reads SVGAGI (reference sequence). Trimming left V 8 bases short and J 4 bases short, with 21 bases between. This CDR3 is 16 amino acids long. Clones were read by immunoSEQ multiplex PCR, and TCRdb kept only the in-frame ones, dropping some. The sample lists 200,000 or so clones; 85% to 95% were seen once. The receptor was derived from a man aged 45-65 years in good health. This sequence joins TRBV6-6 and TRBJ1-5; possible D gene TRBD1, 5 bases. Sequenced: blood. This chain's CDR3 is CASATSPRAGNQPQHF. The CDR3 DNA is TGTGCCAGCGCCACCTCCCCCAGGGCAGGTAATCAGCCCCAGCATTTT.